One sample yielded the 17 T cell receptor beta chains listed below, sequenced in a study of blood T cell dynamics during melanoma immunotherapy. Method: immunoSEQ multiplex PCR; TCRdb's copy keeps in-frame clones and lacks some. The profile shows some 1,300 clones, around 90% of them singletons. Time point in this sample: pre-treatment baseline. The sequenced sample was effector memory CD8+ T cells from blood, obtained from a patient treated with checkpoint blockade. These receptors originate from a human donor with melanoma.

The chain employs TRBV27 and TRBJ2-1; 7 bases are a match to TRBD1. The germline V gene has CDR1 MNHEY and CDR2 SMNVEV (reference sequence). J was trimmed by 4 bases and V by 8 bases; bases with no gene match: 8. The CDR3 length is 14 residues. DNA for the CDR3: TGTGCCAGCGGACGGGACAGCGGTTACAATGAGCAGTTCTTC. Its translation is CASGRDSGYNEQFF.

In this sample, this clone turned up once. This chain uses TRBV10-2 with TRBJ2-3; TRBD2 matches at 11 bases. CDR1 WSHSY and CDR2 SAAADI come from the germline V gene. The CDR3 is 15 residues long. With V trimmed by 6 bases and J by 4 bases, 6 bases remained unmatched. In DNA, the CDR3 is TGCGCCAGCAGCGGAACTAGCGGGAGAGCAGATACGCAGTATTTT. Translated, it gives CASSGTSGRADTQYF.

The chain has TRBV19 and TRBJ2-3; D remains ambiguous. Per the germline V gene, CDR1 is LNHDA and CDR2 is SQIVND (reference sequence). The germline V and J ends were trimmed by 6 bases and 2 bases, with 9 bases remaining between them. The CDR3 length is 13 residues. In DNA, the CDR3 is TGTGCCAGTAGACCTGAAGTCACAGATACGCAGTATTTT. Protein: CASRPEVTDTQYF. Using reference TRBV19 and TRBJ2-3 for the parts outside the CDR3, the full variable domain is DGGITQSPKYLFRKEGQNVTLSCEQNLNHDAMYWYRQDPGQGLRLIYYSQIVNDFQKGDIAEGYSVSREKKESFPLTVTSAQKNPTAFYLCASRPEVTDTQYFGPGTRLTVL.

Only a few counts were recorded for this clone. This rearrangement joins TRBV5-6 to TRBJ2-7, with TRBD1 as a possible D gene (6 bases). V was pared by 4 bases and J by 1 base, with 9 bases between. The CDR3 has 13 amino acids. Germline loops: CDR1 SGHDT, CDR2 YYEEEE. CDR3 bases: TGTGCCAGCAGCCCCGGACAGTCCTACGAGCAGTACTTC. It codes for CASSPGQSYEQYF.

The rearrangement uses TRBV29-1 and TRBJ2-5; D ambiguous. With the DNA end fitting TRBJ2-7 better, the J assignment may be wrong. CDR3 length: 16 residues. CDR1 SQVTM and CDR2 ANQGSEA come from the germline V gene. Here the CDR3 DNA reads TGCAGCGTTGAAGGATCAGTTTTGGACCCCCCCTACGAGCAGTACTTC. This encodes CSVEGSVLDPPYEQYF.

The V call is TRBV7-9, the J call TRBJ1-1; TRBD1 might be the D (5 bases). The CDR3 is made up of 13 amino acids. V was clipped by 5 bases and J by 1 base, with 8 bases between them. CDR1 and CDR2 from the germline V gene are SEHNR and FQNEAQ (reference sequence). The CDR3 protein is CASSLGANTEAFF. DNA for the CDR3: TGTGCCAGCAGCCTCGGGGCGAACACTGAAGCTTTCTTT.

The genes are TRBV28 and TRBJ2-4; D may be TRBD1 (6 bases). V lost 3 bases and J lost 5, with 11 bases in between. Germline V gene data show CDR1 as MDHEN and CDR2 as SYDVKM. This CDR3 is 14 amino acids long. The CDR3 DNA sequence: TGTGCCAGCAGTTTTACAGGGAGCCAAAACATTCAGTACTTC. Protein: CASSFTGSQNIQYF.

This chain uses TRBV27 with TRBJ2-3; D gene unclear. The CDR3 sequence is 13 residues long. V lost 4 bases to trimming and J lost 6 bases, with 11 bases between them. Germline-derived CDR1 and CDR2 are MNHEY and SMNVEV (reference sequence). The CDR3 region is CASSWRNLDTQYF. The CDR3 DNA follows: TGTGCCAGCAGTTGGCGAAATCTGGATACGCAGTATTTT.

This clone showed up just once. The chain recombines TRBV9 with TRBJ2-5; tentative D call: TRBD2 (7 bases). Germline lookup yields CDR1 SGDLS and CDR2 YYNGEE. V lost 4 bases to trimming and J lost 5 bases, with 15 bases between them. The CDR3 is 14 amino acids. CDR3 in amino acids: CASSPGGGAETQYF. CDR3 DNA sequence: TGTGCCAGCAGCCCCGGCGGGGGCGCGGAGACCCAGTACTTC. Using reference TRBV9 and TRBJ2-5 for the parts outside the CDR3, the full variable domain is DSGVTQTPKHLITATGQRVTLRCSPRSGDLSVYWYQQSLDQGLQFLIQYYNGEERAKGNILERFSAQQFPDLHSELNLSSLELGDSALYFCASSPGGGAETQYFGPGTRLLVL.

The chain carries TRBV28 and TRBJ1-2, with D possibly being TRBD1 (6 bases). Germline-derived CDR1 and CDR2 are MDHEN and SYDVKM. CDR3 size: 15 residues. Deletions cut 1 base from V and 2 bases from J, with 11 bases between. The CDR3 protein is CASSLLQGLNYGYTF. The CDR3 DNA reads TGTGCCAGCAGTTTATTGCAGGGGTTGAACTATGGCTACACCTTC.

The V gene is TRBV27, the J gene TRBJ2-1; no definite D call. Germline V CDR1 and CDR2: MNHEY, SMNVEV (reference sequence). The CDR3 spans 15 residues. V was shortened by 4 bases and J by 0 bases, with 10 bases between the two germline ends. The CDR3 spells CASSSEKLSYNEQFF. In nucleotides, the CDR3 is TGTGCCAGCAGTTCGGAAAAGCTCTCCTACAATGAGCAGTTCTTC.

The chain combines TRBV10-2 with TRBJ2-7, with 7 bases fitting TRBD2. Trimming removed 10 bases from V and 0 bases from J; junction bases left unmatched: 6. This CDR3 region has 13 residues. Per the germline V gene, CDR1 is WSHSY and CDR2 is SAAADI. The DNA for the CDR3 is TGCGCCACCCTGGGGGGGAGCTCCTACGAGCAGTACTTC. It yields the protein CATLGGSSYEQYF.

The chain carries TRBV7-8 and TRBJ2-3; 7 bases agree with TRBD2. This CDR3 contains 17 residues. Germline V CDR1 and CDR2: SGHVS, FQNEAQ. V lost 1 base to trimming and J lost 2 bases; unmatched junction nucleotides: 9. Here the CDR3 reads CASSLETLAVPTDTQYF. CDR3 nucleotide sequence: TGTGCCAGCAGCTTAGAAACCCTAGCGGTCCCCACAGATACGCAGTATTTT.

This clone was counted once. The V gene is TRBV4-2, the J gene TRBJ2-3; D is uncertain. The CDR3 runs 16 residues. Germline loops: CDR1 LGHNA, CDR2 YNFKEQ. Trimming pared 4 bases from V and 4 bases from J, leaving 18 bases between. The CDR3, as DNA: TGTGCCAGCAGCCCCCACCCCCGGGCCCCCCCAGATACGCAGTATTTT. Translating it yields CASSPHPRAPPDTQYF.

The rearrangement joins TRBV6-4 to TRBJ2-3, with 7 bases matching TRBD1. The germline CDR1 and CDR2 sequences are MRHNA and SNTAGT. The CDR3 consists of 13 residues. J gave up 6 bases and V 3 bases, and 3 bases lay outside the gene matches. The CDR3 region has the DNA TGTGCCAGCAGTGATTCGGACAGGGATACGCAGTATTTT. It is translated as CASSDSDRDTQYF.

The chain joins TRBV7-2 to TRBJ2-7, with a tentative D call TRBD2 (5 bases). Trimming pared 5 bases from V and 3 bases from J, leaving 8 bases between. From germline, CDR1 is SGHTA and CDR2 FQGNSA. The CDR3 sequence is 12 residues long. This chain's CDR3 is CASSRTSYEQYF. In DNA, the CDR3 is TGTGCCAGCAGCCGAACTAGCTACGAGCAGTACTTC. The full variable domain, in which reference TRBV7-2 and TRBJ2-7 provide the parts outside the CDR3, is GAGVSQSPSNKVTEKGKDVELRCDPISGHTALYWYRQSLGQGLEFLIYFQGNSAPDKSGLPSDRFSAERTGGSVSTLTIQRTQQEDSAVYLCASSRTSYEQYFGPGTRLTVT.

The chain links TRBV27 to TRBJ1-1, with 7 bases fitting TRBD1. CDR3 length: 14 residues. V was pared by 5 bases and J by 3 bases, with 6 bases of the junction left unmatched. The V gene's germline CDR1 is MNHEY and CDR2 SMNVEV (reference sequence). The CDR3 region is CASSQTGVYTEAFF. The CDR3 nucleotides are TGTGCCAGCAGTCAAACAGGGGTGTACACTGAAGCTTTCTTT.